What follows are 22 T cell receptor beta chains derived from one specimen sequenced in a study of blood T cell repertoires in COVID-19. Measured with immunoSEQ multiplex PCR; TCRdb has only the in-frame clones, and not every one. The sample records around 85,000 clones, approximately 90% being singletons. The sequencing sample was made of PBMCs or T cells enriched from blood (not recorded which). The receptors were sampled from a woman between 45 and 65 years old with acute COVID-19.

Of note for this clone: Other DNA sequences in this specimen translate into the identical CDR3. The CDR3 DNA is TGTGCCAGCAGTTGGGACAGCCAAGAGACCCAGTACTTC. It is translated as CASSWDSQETQYF. This sequence joins TRBV5-6 and TRBJ2-5; 7 positions match TRBD1. There are 13 residues in the CDR3. Trimming removed 5 bases from V and 1 base from J; junction bases left unmatched: 2. From germline, CDR1 is SGHDT and CDR2 YYEEEE.

The rearrangement uses TRBV16 and TRBJ2-5, with TRBD1 matching 9 bases. The J segment lost 3 bases and the V segment lost 2 bases, leaving 7 bases of the junction unmatched. The CDR3 loop spans 16 amino acids. CDR1 is KGHSY and CDR2 is FQNENV in the germline V gene. The CDR3 spells CASSQAVGDREETQYF. The DNA of the CDR3 is TGTGCCAGCAGCCAAGCCGTAGGGGACAGGGAAGAGACCCAGTACTTC.

This clone was detected once. This rearrangement joins TRBV3-1 (or the pseudogene TRBV3-2) to TRBJ2-1, with D perhaps TRBD1 (6 bases). Trimming took 1 base from V and 2 from J, leaving 12 bases between them. The germline CDR1 and CDR2 sequences are LGHDT and YNNKEL (reference sequence). This CDR3 spans 16 amino acids. For the CDR3, the DNA is TGTGCCAGCAGCCAAGTGGGAAGGGGGACCTACAATGAGCAGTTCTTC. This gives the protein CASSQVGRGTYNEQFF.

V usage is TRBV3-1 (or the pseudogene TRBV3-2) and J usage is TRBJ1-1; TRBD1 matches at 7 bases. The CDR3 sequence is 14 residues long. The trim removed 3 bases at V and 4 bases at J, leaving 5 bases unmatched. Germline V CDR1 and CDR2: LGHDT, YNNKEL (reference sequence). The CDR3 region has the DNA TGTGCCAGCAGCCATGCCCCAGGGGGCACTGAAGCTTTCTTT. This gives the protein CASSHAPGGTEAFF.

V usage is TRBV18 and J usage is TRBJ1-1, with a tentative D call TRBD1 (6 bases). Looked up from germline, CDR1 is KGHSH and CDR2 is LQKENI. V lost 1 base and J lost 4, with 7 bases in between. This CDR3 has 13 residues. The chain's CDR3 is CASSPRTATEAFF. Here the CDR3 DNA reads TGTGCCAGCTCACCACGGACAGCCACTGAAGCTTTCTTT. The full variable domain, in which reference TRBV18 and TRBJ1-1 provide the parts outside the CDR3, is NAGVMQNPRHLVRRRGQEARLRCSPMKGHSHVYWYRQLPEEGLKFMVYLQKENIIDESGMPKERFSAEFPKEGPSILRIQQVVRGDSAAYFCASSPRTATEAFFGQGTRLTVV.

The chain has TRBV6-5 and TRBJ1-3; possible D gene TRBD1, 6 bases. The CDR3 is 15 residues long. Germline V CDR1 and CDR2: MNHEY, SVGAGI. Between the trimmed V and J ends, which lost 6 bases and 0 bases, there was a span of 12 bases. CDR3 sequence: CASRMDRTSGNTIYF. The CDR3 DNA reads TGTGCCAGCAGGATGGACAGAACCTCTGGAAACACCATATATTTT.

The rearrangement links TRBV28 to TRBJ2-7; 9 bases map to TRBD1. CDR1 and CDR2 from the germline V gene are MDHEN and SYDVKM. This CDR3 comprises 15 residues. V lost 4 bases, J lost 7 bases, and 11 bases stayed unmatched. This chain's CDR3 is CASSSAGTGNGEQYF. The CDR3 DNA reads TGTGCCAGCAGTTCGGCGGGGACAGGGAATGGGGAGCAGTACTTC.

The rearrangement joins TRBV2 to TRBJ1-1, with D perhaps TRBD1 (6 bases). Germline CDR1 and CDR2: SNHLY and FYNNEI. CDR3 length equals 13 residues. V gave up 5 bases and J gave up 3 bases, with 10 bases separating them. The CDR3 protein is CASSTQGYTEAFF. CDR3 in DNA: TGTGCCAGCAGTACCCAGGGGTACACTGAAGCTTTCTTT.

The gene calls are TRBV2 and TRBJ1-1, with 8 bases matching TRBD1. V shed 6 bases and J 6 bases; nucleotides not matched to a gene: 12. This CDR3 is 15 amino acids long. From germline, CDR1 is SNHLY and CDR2 FYNNEI. The CDR3 sequence is CASRDREALIAEAFF. CDR3 DNA sequence: TGTGCCAGCAGGGACAGGGAAGCTTTGATCGCTGAAGCTTTCTTT.

The chain has TRBV2 and TRBJ2-7; the D gene is possibly TRBD1 (5 bases). This CDR3 contains 14 residues. Trimming removed 6 bases from V and 7 bases from J, with 19 bases in between. Germline CDR1 reads SNHLY; CDR2 reads FYNNEI. CDR3 bases: TGTGCCAGCAGAGGAAACAGGCAGGGTACTGAGCAGTACTTC. Translated: CASRGNRQGTEQYF.

V and J are TRBV7-8 and TRBJ2-2; D may be TRBD1 (6 bases). Germline V gene data show CDR1 as SGHVS and CDR2 as FQNEAQ. The CDR3 covers 11 residues. The V end lost 6 bases, the J end lost 10 bases, and 9 bases lay between the germline ends. The chain's CDR3 is CASRGTKELFF. Written as DNA, the CDR3 is TGTGCCAGCAGGGGGACAAAGGAGCTGTTTTTT.

J is TRBJ1-3 and V is TRBV9; maybe TRBD1 (5 bases). Germline CDR1 is SGDLS and CDR2 is YYNGEE. V lost 1 base, J lost 2 bases, and 13 bases lay in between. This CDR3 is 16 amino acids long. The CDR3 sequence: CASSVLQGSTGNTIYF. In DNA, the CDR3 is TGTGCCAGCAGCGTACTGCAGGGATCTACTGGAAACACCATATATTTT.

The V gene is TRBV7-3, the J gene TRBJ2-1; 10 nucleotides match TRBD2. The junction had 0 bases not matched to a gene; V was cut back by 2 bases and J by 5 bases. The length of the CDR3 is 14 residues. Germline V gene data show CDR1 as SGHTA and CDR2 as FQGTGA. In nucleotides, the CDR3 is TGTGCCAGCAGCTTACTAGCGGGGGACAATGAGCAGTTCTTC. It yields the protein CASSLLAGDNEQFF.

V is TRBV7-4 and J is TRBJ2-1, with 7 bases fitting TRBD2. V shed 5 bases and J 10 bases; nucleotides not matched to a gene: 11. The germline V gene encodes CDR1 SGHVT and CDR2 SQSDAQ. The length of the CDR3 is 14 residues. CDR3: CASSLSGTRGEQFF. In nucleotides, the CDR3 is TGTGCCAGCAGCCTCAGCGGGACCCGAGGAGAGCAGTTCTTC.

This clone was found a few times. The chain employs TRBV28 and TRBJ2-7; TRBD1 matches 7 bases. The CDR3 has 13 residues. Germline V lookup: CDR1 MDHEN, CDR2 SYDVKM. V gave up 2 bases and J gave up 2 bases; unmatched junction bases: 0. In DNA form, the CDR3 reads TGTGCCAGCAGTTTAGGGACAGCCTACGAGCAGTACTTC. Amino acids: CASSLGTAYEQYF.

The chain links TRBV27 to TRBJ2-1; 7 nucleotides agree with TRBD2. Germline V CDR1 and CDR2: MNHEY, SMNVEV (reference sequence). Trimming cost V 4 bases and J 4 bases; bases outside gene matches: 10. The CDR3 has 16 residues. The CDR3 protein is CASSSYSGLMYNEQFF. The CDR3 DNA is TGTGCCAGCAGTTCTTATAGCGGGTTAATGTACAATGAGCAGTTCTTC.

This chain connects TRBV19 to TRBJ2-7, with 10 bases fitting TRBD1. V shed 4 bases, J shed 0 bases, and the junction held 3 bases outside the gene matches. The CDR3 has 15 residues. CDR1 is LNHDA, CDR2 SQIVND, per germline (reference sequence). The CDR3 loop is CASSTRQGASYEQYF. CDR3 coding DNA: TGTGCCAGTAGTACCCGACAGGGGGCCTCCTACGAGCAGTACTTC.

The chain couples TRBV5-1 to TRBJ2-2; 8 positions match TRBD2. Germline trimming cut 6 bases from V and 3 bases from J; bases unmatched to any gene: 7. The CDR3 is 15 residues long. Germline lookup yields CDR1 SGHRS and CDR2 YFSETQ. CDR3 region: CASNPSGLYTGELFF. CDR3 nucleotide sequence: TGCGCCAGCAACCCTAGCGGGCTTTACACCGGGGAGCTGTTTTTT.

V gene TRBV27 combines with J gene TRBJ1-2, with D perhaps matching TRBD1 (6 bases). Germline CDR1 MNHEY, CDR2 SMNVEV (reference sequence). CDR3 length equals 13 residues. The V end was cut by 5 bases, the J end by 5 bases, with 12 bases between. The CDR3 loop reads CASSPRTVYGYTF. The CDR3 coding sequence is TGTGCCAGCAGTCCTCGGACAGTTTATGGCTACACCTTC.

The rearrangement joins TRBV6-5 to TRBJ2-7; D is possibly TRBD1 (5 bases). Deletions cut 6 bases from V and 10 bases from J, with 16 bases between. This CDR3 is 12 amino acids long. CDR1 and CDR2 from the germline V gene are MNHEY and SVGAGI. CDR3 coding DNA: TGTGCCAGCAGACAAACAGGTTCGCGACAGTACTTC. This codes for CASRQTGSRQYF.

The chain recombines TRBV6-5 with TRBJ1-2; possibly TRBD1 for D (5 bases). Trimming stripped 7 bases from V and 3 bases from J, with 9 bases between. The CDR3 length is 12 residues. The germline CDR1 and CDR2 sequences are MNHEY and SVGAGI. The CDR3 protein is CASTGGYYGYTF. The CDR3 DNA reads as TGTGCCAGCACCGGGGGTTACTATGGCTACACCTTC.

This clone was seen a handful of times. This chain connects TRBV9 to TRBJ2-1, with 8 bases lining up with TRBD2. CDR3 length: 15 residues. The J segment lost 4 bases and the V segment lost 0 bases, leaving 3 bases of the junction unmatched. CDR1 is SGDLS, CDR2 YYNGEE, per germline. The CDR3 region has the DNA TGTGCCAGCAGCGTAGAAAGCGGGGGATACAATGAGCAGTTCTTC. Protein product: CASSVESGGYNEQFF.